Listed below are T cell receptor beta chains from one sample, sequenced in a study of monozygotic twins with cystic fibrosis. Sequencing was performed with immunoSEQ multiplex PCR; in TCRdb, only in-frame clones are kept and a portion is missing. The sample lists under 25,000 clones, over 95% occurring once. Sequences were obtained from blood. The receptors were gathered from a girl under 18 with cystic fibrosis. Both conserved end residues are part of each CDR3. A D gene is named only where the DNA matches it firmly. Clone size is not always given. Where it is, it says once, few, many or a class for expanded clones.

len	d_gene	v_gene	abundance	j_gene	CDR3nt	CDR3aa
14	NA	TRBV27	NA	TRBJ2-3	TGTGCCAGCAGTTTGGAGACCGTACCCGATACGCAGTATTTT	CASSLETVPDTQYF
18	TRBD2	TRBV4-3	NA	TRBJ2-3	TGCGCCAGCAGTTTCTCACTAGCGGGAGGGCTGGACTCAGATACGCAGTATTTT	CASSFSLAGGLDSDTQYF
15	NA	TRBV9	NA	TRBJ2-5	TGTGCCAGCAGCGTAGACGGCAGGGCCCAAGAGACCCAGTACTTC	CASSVDGRAQETQYF
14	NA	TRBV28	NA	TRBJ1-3	TGTGCCAGCAGTTTCACCTCCTCTGGAAACACCATATATTTT	CASSFTSSGNTIYF
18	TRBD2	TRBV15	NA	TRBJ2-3	TGTGCCACCAGCAGAGAATGGGCTAGCGGGTCAAACACAGATACGCAGTATTTT	CATSREWASGSNTDTQYF
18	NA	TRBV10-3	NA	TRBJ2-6	TGTGCCATCAGTGCTTGGGCAGGGGGGCACTCTGGGGCCAACGTCCTGACTTTC	CAISAWAGGHSGANVLTF
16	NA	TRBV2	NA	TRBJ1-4	TGTGCCAGCAGTGAATACAGGGTTACCAGGTCGGAAAAACTGTTTTTT	CASSEYRVTRSEKLFF
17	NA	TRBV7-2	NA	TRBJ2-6	TGTGCCAGCACCTCCCCCGTGAGGCCCTCTGGGGCCAACGTCCTGACTTTC	CASTSPVRPSGANVLTF
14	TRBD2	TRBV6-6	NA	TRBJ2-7	TGTGCCAGCAGTTACTCTAGCGGGAGCTTCGAGCAGTACTTC	CASSYSSGSFEQYF
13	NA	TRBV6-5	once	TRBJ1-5	TGTGCCAGCTCCCTGCGTGTGGGGCAGCCCCAGCATTTT	CASSLRVGQPQHF
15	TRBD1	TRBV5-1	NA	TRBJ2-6	TGCGCCAGCAGCTTCGAGGGGGCCGGGGCCAACGTCCTGACTTTC	CASSFEGAGANVLTF
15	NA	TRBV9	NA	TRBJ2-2	TGTGCCAGCAGCCCAATACTTGGAGGTACCGGGGAGCTGTTTTTT	CASSPILGGTGELFF
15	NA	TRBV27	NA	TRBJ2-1	TGTGCCAGCAGTCCTTCACTACAGTCCTACAATGAGCAGTTCTTC	CASSPSLQSYNEQFF
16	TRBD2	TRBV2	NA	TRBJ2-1	TGTGCCAGCAGTGACACGGCGGGAGGGCCTTACAATGAGCAGTTCTTC	CASSDTAGGPYNEQFF
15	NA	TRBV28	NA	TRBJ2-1	TGTGCCAGCAGTTTAGCAGGGATCTCCTACAATGAGCAGTTCTTC	CASSLAGISYNEQFF
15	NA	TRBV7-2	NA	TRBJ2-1	TGTGCCAGCAGCTTAGAAGCGCAATCCTACAATGAGCAGTTCTTC	CASSLEAQSYNEQFF
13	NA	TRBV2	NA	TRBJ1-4	TGTGCCAGCAGCCGGGCGTCTAATGAAAAACTGTTTTTT	CASSRASNEKLFF
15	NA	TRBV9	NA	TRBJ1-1	TGTGCCAGCACCAGGACAGACTTCATGAACACTGAAGCTTTCTTT	CASTRTDFMNTEAFF
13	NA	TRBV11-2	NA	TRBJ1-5	TGTGCCAGCAGCTTACGCGGGGATCAGCCCCAGCATTTT	CASSLRGDQPQHF
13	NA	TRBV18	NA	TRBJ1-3	TGTGCCAGCTCACCAGGGACTGGAAACACCATATATTTT	CASSPGTGNTIYF
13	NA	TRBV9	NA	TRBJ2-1	TGTGCCAGCAGCGTAGGACTAGATAATGAGCAGTTCTTC	CASSVGLDNEQFF
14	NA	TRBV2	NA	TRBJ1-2	TGTGCCAGCAGTGGGAGGGAAACTAACTATGGCTACACCTTC	CASSGRETNYGYTF
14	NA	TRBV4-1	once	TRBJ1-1	TGCGCCAGCAGCCCCGTCGCAAGGGTTGGTGAAGCTTTCTTT	CASSPVARVGEAFF
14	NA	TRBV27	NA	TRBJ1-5	TGTGCCAGCAGTTTATCGAACAGAAATCAGCCCCAGCATTTT	CASSLSNRNQPQHF
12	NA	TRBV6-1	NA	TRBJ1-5	TGTGCCAGCAGTGACCACGATCAGCCCCAGCATTTT	CASSDHDQPQHF
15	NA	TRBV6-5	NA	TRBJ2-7	TGTGCCAGCAGTTACTCGTACAGGTCCACCTACGAGCAGTACTTC	CASSYSYRSTYEQYF
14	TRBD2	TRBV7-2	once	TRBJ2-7	TGTGCCAGCAGCTTGACTAGCGGGAGGTACGAGCAGTACTTC	CASSLTSGRYEQYF
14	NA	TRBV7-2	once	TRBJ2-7	TGTGCCAGCAGCTTAGTGAGGGGGTGGTACGAGCAGTACTTC	CASSLVRGWYEQYF
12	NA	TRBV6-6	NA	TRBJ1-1	TGTGCCAGCAGCACCCGGGACCTCGGAGCTTTCTTT	CASSTRDLGAFF
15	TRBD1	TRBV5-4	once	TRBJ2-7	TGTGCCAGCAGCCCTGGGACAGGGGGTTCCTACGAGCAGTACTTC	CASSPGTGGSYEQYF
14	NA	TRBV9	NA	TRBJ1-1	TGTGCCAGCAGCCCCTGGGGCGGCCTGGCTGAAGCTTTCTTT	CASSPWGGLAEAFF
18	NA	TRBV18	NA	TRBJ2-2	TGTGCCAGCTCACCATTGGCCAGGGACTCTGCGGGCACCGGGGAGCTGTTTTTT	CASSPLARDSAGTGELFF
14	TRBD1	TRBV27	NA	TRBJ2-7	TGTGCCAGCAGTCTTGGACAGGGCGTGGGCGAGCAGTACTTC	CASSLGQGVGEQYF
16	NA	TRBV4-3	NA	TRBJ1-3	TGCGCCAGCAGCCAAGATTTTAAGACAGCCGGAAACACCATATATTTT	CASSQDFKTAGNTIYF
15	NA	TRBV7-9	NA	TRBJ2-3	TGTGCCAGCAGCTTGACTCCGGGTCCCACAGATACGCAGTATTTT	CASSLTPGPTDTQYF
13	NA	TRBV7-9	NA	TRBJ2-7	TGTGCCTCAGCTCCCGGGGTAACCTACGAGCAGTACTTC	CASAPGVTYEQYF
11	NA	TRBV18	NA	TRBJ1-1	TGTGCCAGCTCACCTTATCCTGAAGCTTTCTTT	CASSPYPEAFF
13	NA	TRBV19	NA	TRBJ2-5	TGTGCCACCCGCAGAGGGAATGGAGAGACCCAGTACTTC	CATRRGNGETQYF
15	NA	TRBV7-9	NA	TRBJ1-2	TGTGCCAGCTTAAAATCAACAGGGAACTACTATGGCTACACCTTC	CASLKSTGNYYGYTF
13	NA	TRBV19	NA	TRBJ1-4	TGTGCCAGTAAAGGGGGGAGTGATGAAAAACTGTTTTTT	CASKGGSDEKLFF
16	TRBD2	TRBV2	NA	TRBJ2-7	TGTGCCAGCAGTGATAGAGCGGGAGGCCCGGCCTACGAGCAGTACTTC	CASSDRAGGPAYEQYF
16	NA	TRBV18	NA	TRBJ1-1	TGTGCCAGCTCACCACCGGGGGGCTCGGGGAACACTGAAGCTTTCTTT	CASSPPGGSGNTEAFF
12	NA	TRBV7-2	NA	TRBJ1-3	TGTGCCAGCAGCTTAGCTGGGGGGAGCATATATTTT	CASSLAGGSIYF
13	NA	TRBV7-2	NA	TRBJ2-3	TGTGCCAGCAGCCCCATCCCCTCAGTTGGGGAGTATTTT	CASSPIPSVGEYF
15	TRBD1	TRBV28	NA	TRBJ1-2	TGTGCCAGCAGTTTATCGGACAGGGCTAACTATGGCTACACCTTC	CASSLSDRANYGYTF
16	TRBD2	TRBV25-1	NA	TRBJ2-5	TGTGCCAGCAGTGAAGAAAGCGGGACCTTGAAGGAGACCCAGTACTTC	CASSEESGTLKETQYF
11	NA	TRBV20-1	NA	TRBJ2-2	TGCAGTGGAACAGGGAACGGGGAGCTGTTTTTT	CSGTGNGELFF
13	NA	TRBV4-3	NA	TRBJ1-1	TGCGCCAGCAGCCAAGATCGGGACACTGAAGCTTTCTTT	CASSQDRDTEAFF
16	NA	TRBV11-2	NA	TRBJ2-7	TGTGCCAGCAGCTTGGGCAGGACCCTAATAGCCTACGAGCAGTACTTC	CASSLGRTLIAYEQYF